These 22 T cell receptor beta chains were all obtained from the same sample, sequenced in a study of blood T cell repertoires in COVID-19. This table comes from immunoSEQ multiplex PCR, and its TCRdb copy is limited to in-frame clones, with some not included. The sample consists of 340,000 or so clones, around 83% of them appearing once. Sequencing was carried out using peripheral blood. The receptors come from a man aged 30 to 39 with active or convalescent COVID-19.

This chain joins TRBV6-5 and TRBJ2-1; TRBD1 agrees at 9 bases. The CDR3 covers 14 residues. Germline V lookup: CDR1 MNHEY, CDR2 SVGAGI. With V trimmed by 5 bases and J by 6 bases, 5 bases remained unmatched. The CDR3 DNA follows: TGTGCCAGCAGTAACCGACAGGGGGGCAATGAGCAGTTCTTC. It translates to CASSNRQGGNEQFF.

The chain combines TRBV6-5 with TRBJ2-7, with 7 bases that match TRBD2. The length of the CDR3 is 13 residues. V gave up 9 bases and J gave up 8 bases; unmatched junction bases: 13. Germline V gives CDR1 MNHEY, CDR2 SVGAGI. CDR3 region: CASVGGSNLQQYF. In DNA, the CDR3 is TGTGCCAGTGTGGGGGGGTCTAACCTACAGCAGTACTTC.

The rearrangement links TRBV12-5 to TRBJ2-5; D is unclear. V gave up 5 bases and J gave up 1 base, with 8 bases separating them. CDR3 length equals 13 residues. Germline V lookup: CDR1 LGHNT, CDR2 FRNRAP. In nucleotides, the CDR3 is TGTGCTAGTGGTCTCGACACCCAAGAGACCCAGTACTTC. It yields the protein CASGLDTQETQYF.

This clone was counted once. As DNA, the CDR3 is TGTGCCAGCAGTTACCCGACCAGAGCGGCTAGCTCCTACAATGAGCAGTTCTTC. Amino acids: CASSYPTRAASSYNEQFF. This chain links TRBV6-2 or TRBV6-3 with TRBJ2-1, with a possible D match to TRBD2 (5 bases). The CDR3 runs 18 residues. CDR1 MNHEY and CDR2 SVGEGT come from the germline V gene. The germline V and J ends were trimmed by 2 bases and 0 bases, with 17 bases remaining between them.

The rearrangement uses TRBV30 and TRBJ1-6; D is ambiguous. CDR1 is GTSNPN, CDR2 SVGIG, per germline (reference sequence). Trimming left V 6 bases short and J 0 bases short, with 12 bases between. There are 15 residues in the CDR3. CDR3 loop: CACAMRSSYNSPLHF. The DNA of the CDR3 is TGTGCCTGTGCGATGAGAAGCTCCTATAATTCACCCCTCCACTTT.

This chain joins TRBV4-1 and TRBJ1-5, with D perhaps matching TRBD1 (5 bases). CDR3 length equals 15 residues. V was trimmed by 0 bases and J by 6 bases, leaving 12 bases between them. CDR1 and CDR2 (germline): MGHRA, YSYEKL. The CDR3 protein is CASSQDPRESQPQHF. The CDR3 bases are TGCGCCAGCAGCCAAGATCCCAGGGAAAGTCAGCCCCAGCATTTT.

The chain joins TRBV29-1 to TRBJ2-7; TRBD2 aligns across 13 bases. The CDR3 extends over 13 amino acids. V shed 7 bases and J 2 bases; nucleotides not matched to a gene: 2. Germline CDR1 SQVTM, CDR2 ANQGSEA. CDR3 nucleotide sequence: TGCAGCGGTGGACTAGCGGGAGCCTACGAGCAGTACTTC. This translates into CSGGLAGAYEQYF.

As for this clone: At one of its ends the junction is not consistent with the germline gene, which may arise from a read error. The chain couples TRBV6-5 to TRBJ1-2; D not certain. This CDR3 has 13 amino acids. Germline V gene data show CDR1 as MNHEY and CDR2 as SVGAGI. The CDR3 nucleotides are TGTGCCGGCAGTTCCTCCCGGAGCGCGGGCTACACCTTC. Translated, it gives CAGSSSRSAGYTF.

Comment on this clone: Different DNA sequences within this sample yield the same CDR3. The gene calls are TRBV19 and TRBJ2-3, with D possibly TRBD2 on 5 matching bases. The germline V gene has CDR1 LNHDA and CDR2 SQIVND (reference sequence). The CDR3 totals 14 residues. V dropped 2 bases and J dropped 0 bases, with 6 bases sitting between them. The CDR3 DNA follows: TGTGCCAGTAGTATAAGCGGCAGCACAGATACGCAGTATTTT. This codes for CASSISGSTDTQYF.

This chain joins TRBV5-1 and TRBJ1-2; D might be TRBD1 (6 bases). Germline lookup yields CDR1 SGHRS and CDR2 YFSETQ. The CDR3 extends over 14 amino acids. V lost 2 bases to trimming and J lost 8 bases, with 16 bases between them. The CDR3 protein is CASSLRGRGQGYTF. CDR3 DNA sequence: TGCGCCAGCAGCTTAAGGGGCAGGGGCCAAGGCTACACCTTC.

The chain has TRBV5-5 and TRBJ2-1, with D possibly TRBD2 on 5 matching bases. The CDR3 is 13 amino acids. Germline-derived CDR1 and CDR2 are SGHKS and YYEKEE (reference sequence). V dropped 0 bases and J dropped 10 bases, with 11 bases sitting between them. The CDR3 DNA follows: TGTGCCAGCAGCTTGGGACTACAGAGCGAGCAGTTCTTC. It specifies CASSLGLQSEQFF. The full variable domain, completed using reference TRBV5-5 and TRBJ2-1, is DAGVTQSPTHLIKTRGQQVTLRCSPISGHKSVSWYQQVLGQGPQFIFQYYEKEERGRGNFPDRFSARQFPNYSSELNVNALLLGDSALYLCASSLGLQSEQFFGPGTRLTVL.

The rearrangement links TRBV4-1 to TRBJ2-1; a possible D gene is TRBD2 (7 bases). Trimming removed 2 bases from V and 5 bases from J, with 13 bases in between. CDR1 MGHRA and CDR2 YSYEKL come from the germline V gene. CDR3 length: 15 residues. The CDR3 DNA sequence: TGCGCCAGCAGCCAACGTGGGGGGGCCAACAATGAGCAGTTCTTC. Translating gives CASSQRGGANNEQFF.

V gene TRBV5-8 combines with J gene TRBJ2-5, with TRBD2 matching over 12 bases. V gave up 4 bases and J gave up 1 base; unmatched junction bases: 5. The length of the CDR3 is 16 residues. Germline V gene sequence: CDR1 SGHTS, CDR2 YDEGEE. This CDR3 is CASSTGTSGFQETQYF. The DNA for the CDR3 is TGTGCCAGCAGCACCGGGACTAGCGGGTTCCAAGAGACCCAGTACTTC.

The genes are TRBV19 and TRBJ2-7, with 9 bases that match TRBD1. V lost 4 bases and J lost 3; bases outside the gene matches: 7. CDR3 length: 15 amino acids. Germline lookup yields CDR1 LNHDA and CDR2 SQIVND (reference sequence). The CDR3: CASSRAGQGVYEQYF. The CDR3 DNA sequence: TGTGCCAGTAGTAGGGCGGGACAGGGAGTCTACGAGCAGTACTTC.

The chain employs TRBV5-4 and TRBJ1-1, with D perhaps matching TRBD1 (5 bases). The germline V and J ends were trimmed by 6 bases and 8 bases, with 20 bases remaining between them. The CDR3 consists of 14 residues. The germline gives CDR1 SGHNT, CDR2 YYREEE (reference sequence). CDR3 in amino acids: CASTGGLEGLEAFF. The CDR3 nucleotides are TGTGCCAGCACCGGGGGTTTGGAGGGGCTCGAAGCTTTCTTT.

V and J are TRBV14 and TRBJ2-3, with D perhaps matching TRBD2 (6 bases). CDR3 length: 15 residues. The V and J ends lost 4 bases and 2 bases respectively, with 13 bases between them. Germline V gives CDR1 SGHDN, CDR2 FVKESK. DNA for the CDR3: TGTGCCAGCAGCCCAGGAGGGTTCCTCACAGATACGCAGTATTTT. Protein: CASSPGGFLTDTQYF.

The chain couples TRBV18 to TRBJ1-1; tentative D call: TRBD1 (5 bases). The CDR3 loop spans 18 amino acids. The V end lost 1 base, the J end lost 3 bases, and 21 bases lay between the germline ends. Germline V CDR1 and CDR2: KGHSH, LQKENI. The chain's CDR3 is CASSPQLQGPSGDTEAFF. DNA of the CDR3: TGTGCCAGCTCACCACAGTTGCAGGGTCCGTCGGGGGACACTGAAGCTTTCTTT. Full variable domain (rest looked up from reference TRBV18 and TRBJ1-1): NAGVMQNPRHLVRRRGQEARLRCSPMKGHSHVYWYRQLPEEGLKFMVYLQKENIIDESGMPKERFSAEFPKEGPSILRIQQVVRGDSAAYFCASSPQLQGPSGDTEAFFGQGTRLTVV.

This chain uses TRBV4-1 with TRBJ2-3; no definite D call. CDR3 length equals 13 residues. V was shortened by 5 bases and J by 2 bases, with 8 bases between the two germline ends. Germline assignment: CDR1 MGHRA and CDR2 YSYEKL. Here the CDR3 reads CASSATPTDTQYF. The CDR3 nucleotides are TGCGCCAGCAGCGCGACACCCACAGATACGCAGTATTTT.

The chain couples TRBV27 to TRBJ2-5; the D gene is possibly TRBD1 (6 bases). V was shortened by 1 base and J by 0 bases, with 18 bases between the two germline ends. CDR3 length equals 18 residues. Germline V gene sequence: CDR1 MNHEY, CDR2 SMNVEV (reference sequence). The CDR3 DNA reads TGTGCCAGCAGTTTATATACCAGGGGCCCTCCCCACCAAGAGACCCAGTACTTC. Its translation: CASSLYTRGPPHQETQYF.

The V gene is TRBV19, the J gene TRBJ1-4; weak D call: TRBD1 (5 bases). V was trimmed by 3 bases and J by 6 bases, leaving 11 bases between them. Germline V gene data show CDR1 as LNHDA and CDR2 as SQIVND (reference sequence). The CDR3 covers 14 residues. CDR3 residues: CASSMLGGDEKLFF. CDR3 DNA: TGTGCCAGTAGTATGCTCGGGGGAGATGAAAAACTGTTTTTT.

The chain uses TRBV7-2 and TRBJ2-7; D is possibly TRBD2 (7 bases). In germline, CDR1 is SGHTA, CDR2 FQGNSA. Trimming cost V 6 bases and J 7 bases, with 19 bases left between them. This CDR3 comprises 14 residues. CDR3 amino acids: CASSLGGGAIEQYF. CDR3 nucleotides: TGTGCCAGCAGTCTGGGAGGGGGGGCGATAGAGCAGTACTTC.

This clone was recorded a few times. This sequence joins TRBV7-3 and TRBJ2-2, with a possible D match to TRBD1 (6 bases). Germline V lookup: CDR1 SGHTA, CDR2 FQGTGA. V shed 1 base and J shed 0 bases, with 12 bases lying between them. The CDR3 length is 17 residues. The CDR3 DNA is TGTGCCAGCAGCTTAATAGGGACACACGCGAACACCGGGGAGCTGTTTTTT. Its translation is CASSLIGTHANTGELFF.